These T cell receptor beta chains were read from a single sample in a study of blood T cell repertoires in COVID-19. Profiled with immunoSEQ multiplex PCR; TCRdb holds only in-frame clones, not every one. The top ten clones hold approximately 8.1% of a sample with about 170,000 clones, around 81% of them seen once. The sample consisted of peripheral blood. The source is a woman of 80 years or more with COVID-19, enrolled during active disease. Both conserved end residues are part of each CDR3. Fields, in order: D gene, J gene, clone size, V gene, CDR3 DNA, CDR3 protein. A D gene is named only where the DNA matches it firmly. Clone size is given for some rows only: seen once, a few or many times, or a class if the clone is expanded.

>TRBD2|TRBJ2-3|-|TRBV5-5
TGTGCCAGCAGCCCCTCTCTAGCGGCGAAGACAGATACGCAGTATTTT
CASSPSLAAKTDTQYF
>-|TRBJ1-6|-|TRBV28
TGTGCCAGCAGCCCTAATTCGGGTTCACCCCTCCACTTT
CASSPNSGSPLHF
>TRBD2|TRBJ2-3|-|TRBV2
TGTGCCAGCAGTGCGGGACTAGCGGGCGATACGGATACGCAGTATTTT
CASSAGLAGDTDTQYF
>-|TRBJ2-5|-|TRBV5-1
TGCGCCAGCAGCTTGGCCACAGCCCCGGGGGAGACCCAGTACTTC
CASSLATAPGETQYF
>TRBD2|TRBJ2-1|-|TRBV10-3
TGTGCCATCAGTAAAAGCGGGGGGACCTACAATGAGCAGTTCTTC
CAISKSGGTYNEQFF
>-|TRBJ2-7|-|TRBV12-3/TRBV12-4
TGTGCCAGCAGTGACCGGGGCGAGCAGTACTTC
CASSDRGEQYF
>-|TRBJ1-3|-|TRBV13
TGTGCCAGCAGCCGCTCTGGAAACACCATATATTTT
CASSRSGNTIYF
>-|TRBJ1-1|-|TRBV6-2/TRBV6-3
TGTGCCAGCAGTTCCCACCGGGGGGGGGCGACTGAAGCTTTCTTT
CASSSHRGGATEAFF
>-|TRBJ2-2|-|TRBV6-5
TGTGCCAGCTTCTTGGGAGCCGGGGAGCTGTTTTTT
CASFLGAGELFF
>-|TRBJ1-1|-|TRBV9
TGTGCCAGCAGCCGCGATCTTAACACTGAAGCTTTCTTT
CASSRDLNTEAFF
>TRBD1|TRBJ2-1|-|TRBV29-1
TGCAGCGCCCAAAGGGACAGAGAATACAATGAGCAGTTCTTC
CSAQRDREYNEQFF
>TRBD1|TRBJ1-2|few|TRBV12-5
TGTGCTAGTGGTTTGGATACAGGGGACGGCTACACCTTC
CASGLDTGDGYTF
>-|TRBJ1-5|-|TRBV4-1
TGCGCCAGCAGCCATTCGGACAGTCGCAATCAGCCCCAGCATTTT
CASSHSDSRNQPQHF
>-|TRBJ1-4|-|TRBV2
TGTGCCAGCAGTGAAGGTTGGACACTTGAAAAACTGTTTTTT
CASSEGWTLEKLFF
>-|TRBJ2-1|-|TRBV28
TGTGCCAGCAGTCCCCGTGGAGCGAGCTCCTACAATGAGCAGTTCTTC
CASSPRGASSYNEQFF
>-|TRBJ1-3|-|TRBV5-1
TGCGCCAGCAGCTTGGAGGGGACTGGAAACACCATATATTTT
CASSLEGTGNTIYF
>-|TRBJ2-2|-|TRBV5-4
TGTGCCAGCAGCTCGGGAGAGTCGGTAGCCGGGGAGCTGTTTTTT
CASSSGESVAGELFF
>-|TRBJ2-2|-|TRBV11-3
TGTGCCAGCAGCTTAGCGGGGGTCAACGGGGAGCTGTTTTTT
CASSLAGVNGELFF
>-|TRBJ2-7|few|TRBV19
TGTGCCAGTAGTATCGGAATTCGAGGGCGCTACGAGCAGTACTTC
CASSIGIRGRYEQYF
>-|TRBJ2-7|many|TRBV19
TGTGCCAGTAGTATGCGAGCGGAGACCTCCGAGCAGTACTTC
CASSMRAETSEQYF
>TRBD2|TRBJ2-1|-|TRBV28
TGTGCCAGCAGGCCCGGGACTAGCGGGAATGAGCAGTTCTTC
CASRPGTSGNEQFF
>-|TRBJ1-2|-|TRBV28
TGTGCCAGCAAAGGGCGGGACTATGGCTACACCTTC
CASKGRDYGYTF
>TRBD1|TRBJ1-4|-|TRBV27
TGTGCCAGCAGGTATACAGGGGGCGCCCCGGCAACTAATGAAAAACTGTTTTTT
CASRYTGGAPATNEKLFF
>-|TRBJ1-1|-|TRBV5-1
TGCGCCAGCAGCCCGTACACCCAGGGGAACACTGAAGCTTTCTTT
CASSPYTQGNTEAFF
>-|TRBJ1-6|-|TRBV28
TGTGCCAGCAACCCGGGGTATTCACCCCTCCACTTT
CASNPGYSPLHF
>-|TRBJ1-4|-|TRBV27
TGTGCCAGCAGTTTACTCCAGGGCTTTAATGAAAAACTGTTTTTT
CASSLLQGFNEKLFF
>-|TRBJ1-5|-|TRBV19
TGTGCCAGTAGCCCCCGAGCACGACCAGGCGATCAGCCCCAGCATTTT
CASSPRARPGDQPQHF
>-|TRBJ1-2|-|TRBV2
TGTGCCAGCGGAGTGGGCTATGGCTACACCTTC
CASGVGYGYTF
>-|TRBJ2-7|-|TRBV5-1
TGCGCCAGCAGCTTGGAACCTAGCTCCTACGAGCAGTACTTC
CASSLEPSSYEQYF
>-|TRBJ1-1|many|TRBV4-2
TGTGCCAGCAGCCAAGACGGAACCGGGACACTGAACACTGAAGCTTTCTTT
CASSQDGTGTLNTEAFF
>TRBD2|TRBJ2-5|few|TRBV20-1
TGCAGTGTGCCAGCGGGAGGGACCCAGTACTTC
CSVPAGGTQYF
>-|TRBJ2-1|-|TRBV9
TGTGCCAGCAGCGTAGGGGCGGGGAGCTCCTACAATGAGCAGTTCTTC
CASSVGAGSSYNEQFF
>TRBD1|TRBJ1-5|-|TRBV18
TGTGCCAGCTCACCGACAGGGTGGGGTCAGCCCCAGCATTTT
CASSPTGWGQPQHF
>TRBD2|TRBJ2-1|-|TRBV4-1
TGCGCCAGCAGCCGCCAACTAGCGACGTCCTACAATGAGCAGTTCTTC
CASSRQLATSYNEQFF
>-|TRBJ1-1|-|TRBV7-9
TGTGCCAGCAGCTTAATTCGGGGGGCAAACACTGAAGCTTTCTTT
CASSLIRGANTEAFF
>-|TRBJ2-7|-|TRBV5-4
TGTGCCAGCAGCTCCCCCAGCGACGAGCAGTACTTC
CASSSPSDEQYF
>-|TRBJ1-5|-|TRBV6-5
TGTGCCAGCTCGGACAGACCTGACTTACAGCCCCAGCATTTT
CASSDRPDLQPQHF
>TRBD2|TRBJ2-4|-|TRBV7-2
TGTGCCAGCAGCCATTGGGGACTAGCGGGTCGCCGAGCCAAAAACATTCAGTACTTC
CASSHWGLAGRRAKNIQYF
>-|TRBJ1-4|-|TRBV5-4
TGTGCCAGCAGCCCCGGTGGGGGGACTAATGAAAAACTGTTTTTT
CASSPGGGTNEKLFF
>-|TRBJ2-1|-|TRBV7-3
TGTGCCAGCAGCCCCTCCCTCTCTGACAATGAGCAGTTCTTC
CASSPSLSDNEQFF
>TRBD1|TRBJ1-1|-|TRBV3-1/TRBV3-2
TGTGCCAGCAGCCCGAACAGGGGGGGCACTGAAGCTTTCTTT
CASSPNRGGTEAFF
>-|TRBJ1-5|-|TRBV5-8
TGTGCCAGCAGCCTTGACAGGCCGAATCAGCCCCAGCATTTT
CASSLDRPNQPQHF
>TRBD1|TRBJ1-5|once|TRBV10-3
TGTGCCATCAGTGATCCCGGGACAGGGGGCTATCAGCCCCAGCATTTT
CAISDPGTGGYQPQHF
>-|TRBJ1-2|once|TRBV19
TGTGCCAGTAGTATAGATCGTAAGGGAGGCAATGGCTACACCTTC
CASSIDRKGGNGYTF
>TRBD1|TRBJ2-5|-|TRBV27
TGTGCCAGCAGTTTATCCAGGGGGGAGACCCAGTACTTC
CASSLSRGETQYF
>TRBD1|TRBJ1-1|-|TRBV29-1
TGCAGCGTTGCTGACAGGGGTATCACTGAAGCTTTCTTT
CSVADRGITEAFF
>-|TRBJ1-1|-|TRBV5-6
TGTGCCAGCAGTCTATACAGGGACGAAGCTTTCTTT
CASSLYRDEAFF
>-|TRBJ2-1|-|TRBV29-1
TGCAGCGTTGAGGGACGGGAGTCCTACAATGAGCAGTTCTTC
CSVEGRESYNEQFF
>TRBD1|TRBJ1-6|-|TRBV5-1
TGCGCCAGCACGGTGACAGGGTTGGGTAATTCACCCCTCCACTTT
CASTVTGLGNSPLHF
>-|TRBJ1-1|-|TRBV29-1
TGCAGCGGATTGACAGAAATTTACACTGAAGCTTTCTTT
CSGLTEIYTEAFF
>-|TRBJ1-1|-|TRBV27
TGTGCCAGCACCCCGAGGGCGACGAACACTGAAGCTTTCTTT
CASTPRATNTEAFF
>TRBD2|TRBJ2-1|once|TRBV24-1
TGTGCCACCAGTGATTCCCCAAGAGCGGGAGGGCCGCGTAATGAGCAGTTCTTC
CATSDSPRAGGPRNEQFF
>TRBD1|TRBJ1-3|-|TRBV5-1
TGCGCCAGCAGCGATACCCCGGGACAGCCTGGAAACACCATATATTTT
CASSDTPGQPGNTIYF
>-|TRBJ1-5|-|TRBV3-1/TRBV3-2
TGTGCCAGCAGCCTCGGCGGGTGGGATCAGCCCCAGCATTTT
CASSLGGWDQPQHF
>TRBD2|TRBJ2-1|-|TRBV7-9
TGTGCCAGCATCTTTGCGGGAGGGAAGGGTGAGCAGTTCTTC
CASIFAGGKGEQFF
>-|TRBJ2-1|-|TRBV9
TGTGCCAGCAGCGTACTCGCGGGTGAGCAGTTCTTC
CASSVLAGEQFF
>-|TRBJ1-5|-|TRBV12-2
TGTGCAAGTCGCTTAGCGCCACTCCATCGAGCCCCTCAGGGGCGGGGGAGCAATCAGCCCCAGCATTTT
CASRLAPLHRAPQGRGSNQPQHF
>-|TRBJ2-7|-|TRBV5-1
TGCGCCAGCAGCTTGGTTCTCCCAGAAAGCGAGCAGTACTTC
CASSLVLPESEQYF
>TRBD2|TRBJ2-7|-|TRBV11-2
TGTGCCAGCAGCTTAGGAGGGACTAGCGGGAGGGACTACGAGCAGTACTTC
CASSLGGTSGRDYEQYF
>TRBD2|TRBJ2-7|-|TRBV19
TGTGCCAGTAGTCAACGGACTAGCGGGAGACACGAGCAGTACTTC
CASSQRTSGRHEQYF